This T cell receptor beta chain was obtained from a study of blood T cells in healthy people across ages. It was with a sample-barcoded 5' primer and a J-beta primer mix that a second PCR of about 7 to 12 cycles was run. Carrying 12 random nucleotides, a template-switch adaptor labeled each individual cDNA molecule. In TCRdb, the 5' RACE reads were re-called with MiXCR into one record per CDR3 protein. The sample has a few hundred thousand distinct CDR3 sequences, 27% seen once. Notes on the study in general: It was held that the diversity estimates obtained from one million T cells were underestimates.

The CDR3 consists of 14 residues. Germline-derived CDR1 and CDR2 are MDHEN and SYDVKM. The ends were cut back, 7 bases at V and 5 bases at J, with 17 bases in the middle. Approximately 10 milliliters was the volume of peripheral blood drawn from each donor. As to this clonotype: Its antigen is undetermined. One base away lies a much larger clone, so this may be a sequencing read error.

The sequencing input was blood. This TCR was recovered from a woman aged 70-85 years in good health. The gene calls are TRBV28 and TRBJ1-1, with D unclear. In DNA, the CDR3 is TGTGCCAGCACCTTCGACGGTAGGGCAACTGAAGCTTTCTTT. Translation: CASTFDGRATEAFF.